One and the same sample provided the 31 T cell receptor beta chains below, sequenced in a study of blood T cells in healthy people across ages (dated by TCRdb to the mid-2010s). Receptor libraries were prepared by 5' RACE. Sequencing was carried out with an Illumina HiSeq 2500. A second PCR of about 6 to 12 cycles was run with a J-beta primer mix and a sample-barcoded 5' primer. TCRdb reanalyzed the raw reads on its own, using fastp at Q25 for trimming and MiXCR for clone calling, and kept in-frame beta chains. Entries that share a CDR3 protein sequence are merged under the most common genes and DNA. This sample is represented by about 900,000 distinct CDR3 sequences; about 48% of them were singletons. The top ten clones comprise around 15% of the sample. Sequenced input: blood. These receptors all stem from a man in his thirties or forties in good health.

The rearrangement uses TRBV6-2 or TRBV6-3 and TRBJ2-3, with unresolved D. Germline CDR1 and CDR2: MNHEY and SVGEGT. Trimming took 4 bases from V and 2 from J, leaving 10 bases between them. The CDR3 consists of 14 residues. CDR3 coding DNA: TGTGCCAGCAGTTGGCTAGGCCCCACAGATACGCAGTATTTT. This codes for CASSWLGPTDTQYF.

J is TRBJ2-3 and V is TRBV6-5; 12 bases are a match to TRBD2. V was clipped by 4 bases and J by 2 bases; unmatched bases: 7. The CDR3 contains 17 residues. Germline CDR1 is MNHEY and CDR2 is SVGAGI. In DNA form, the CDR3 reads TGTGCCAGCAGTTTCGGACGGACTAGCGGGGCCACAGATACGCAGTATTTT. This codes for CASSFGRTSGATDTQYF.

CDR3 loop: CASSPDPTGSPHEQYF. The CDR3 DNA is TGCGCCAGCAGCCCAGACCCGACAGGATCCCCCCACGAGCAGTACTTC. The chain is built from TRBV5-1 and TRBJ2-7, with D maybe TRBD1 (6 bases). V lost 4 bases, J lost 5 bases, and 22 bases lay in between. This CDR3 has 16 amino acids. Germline V CDR1 and CDR2: SGHRS, YFSETQ.

This clonotype was seen a few times. The chain is built from TRBV9 and TRBJ1-1, with D perhaps TRBD1 (6 bases). Germline V gene lookup returns CDR1 SGDLS and CDR2 YYNGEE. The ends were cut back, 6 bases at V and 0 bases at J, with 15 bases in the middle. The CDR3 has 15 amino acids. Written as DNA, the CDR3 is TGTGCCAGCACTCTTGACGGGGGGCTGAACACTGAAGCTTTCTTT. This translates into CASTLDGGLNTEAFF.

The chain has TRBV6-6 and TRBJ1-2, with D unresolved. CDR3 length equals 17 residues. The germline gives CDR1 MNHNY, CDR2 SVGAGI (reference sequence). Trimming stripped 2 bases from V and 8 bases from J, with 24 bases between. CDR3 region: CASSYLRGRMGSYGYTF. In DNA form, the CDR3 reads TGTGCCAGCAGTTACCTTCGGGGTCGCATGGGCTCATACGGCTACACCTTC.

J is TRBJ2-3 and V is TRBV27; perhaps TRBD1 as D (6 bases). CDR3 size: 14 residues. The V gene's germline CDR1 is MNHEY and CDR2 SMNVEV (reference sequence). The V end lost 7 bases, the J end lost 2 bases, and 13 bases lay between the germline ends. As DNA, the CDR3 is TGTGCCAGCAACAGGGACGGAGTCACAGATACGCAGTATTTT. Amino acids: CASNRDGVTDTQYF.

V usage is TRBV10-3 and J usage is TRBJ2-7; a weak D match, TRBD1 (5 bases). Trimming took off 0 bases at V and 2 bases at J, with 11 bases between the two ends. There are 15 residues in the CDR3. Germline lookup yields CDR1 ENHRY and CDR2 SYGVKD. The CDR3 reads CAISESQGSAYEQYF. The CDR3 nucleotides read TGTGCCATCAGTGAGTCGCAGGGTAGTGCCTACGAGCAGTACTTC.

This clonotype occurred a few times. The chain employs TRBV7-9 and TRBJ2-1; D gene unclear. The CDR3 runs 13 residues. Germline CDR1 SEHNR, CDR2 FQNEAQ (reference sequence). Trimming removed 0 bases at V and 6 bases at J, with 6 bases between. CDR3 in DNA: TGTGCCAGCAGCTTAGCTACGGGCAATGAGCAGTTCTTC. Its protein product is CASSLATGNEQFF.

The CDR3 protein is CAWGNGYTF. CDR3 sequence (DNA): TGTGCCTGGGGAAATGGCTACACCTTC. V gene TRBV30 combines with J gene TRBJ1-2; D is uncertain. This CDR3 comprises 9 residues. The germline gives CDR1 GTSNPN, CDR2 SVGIG (reference sequence). Trimming took off 5 bases at V and 6 bases at J, with 4 bases between the two ends. The full variable domain, with the rest looked up from reference TRBV30 and TRBJ1-2, is SQTIHQWPATLVQPVGSPLSLECTVEGTSNPNLYWYRQAAGRGLQLLFYSVGIGQISSEVPQNLSASRPQDRQFILSSKKLLLSDSGFYLCAWGNGYTFGSGTRLTVV.

There are a few counts of this clonotype. V usage is TRBV29-1 and J usage is TRBJ2-5, with no clear D. The germline gives CDR1 SQVTM, CDR2 ANQGSEA. The V and J ends lost 3 bases and 1 base respectively, with 9 bases between them. This CDR3 has 13 residues. The CDR3 DNA reads TGCAGCGTTGATCTCGCGGCCCAAGAGACCCAGTACTTC. Translated, it gives CSVDLAAQETQYF. The variable domain in full, completed from reference TRBV29-1 and TRBJ2-5, reads SAVISQKPSRDICQRGTSLTIQCQVDSQVTMMFWYRQQPGQSLTLIATANQGSEATYESGFVIDKFPISRPNLTFSTLTVSNMSPEDSSIYLCSVDLAAQETQYFGPGTRLLVL.

The CDR3 is CASSDRTVEAFF. The CDR3 DNA reads TGTGCCAGCAGTGACCGGACGGTCGAAGCTTTCTTT. The rearrangement links TRBV6-5 to TRBJ1-1, with D unresolved. Germline assignment: CDR1 MNHEY and CDR2 SVGAGI. V lost 5 bases and J 8 bases, leaving 12 bases between the germline ends. This CDR3 is built from 12 residues.

This clonotype showed up just a few times. The chain uses TRBV6-1 and TRBJ2-5; D is possibly TRBD2 (6 bases). Germline assignment: CDR1 MNHNS and CDR2 SASEGT. The CDR3 consists of 8 residues. V was shortened by 11 bases and J by 13 bases, with 11 bases between the two germline ends. CDR3 coding DNA: TGTGCCGCGGGATTGTGGTACTTC. Translated, it gives CAAGLWYF.

V usage is TRBV4-1 and J usage is TRBJ1-4; D is unresolved. This CDR3 has 15 residues. The ends were cut back, 0 bases at V and 3 bases at J, with 8 bases in the middle. CDR1 MGHRA and CDR2 YSYEKL come from the germline V gene. The CDR3 loop is CASSQENGANEKLFF. Here the CDR3 DNA reads TGCGCCAGCAGCCAAGAGAACGGAGCTAATGAAAAACTGTTTTTT.

The rearrangement links TRBV29-1 to TRBJ2-7; 10 nucleotides match TRBD1. Per germline, CDR1 SQVTM and CDR2 ANQGSEA. The V gene end was trimmed by 2 bases and the J gene end by 2 bases; junction bases not matched to a gene: 3. This CDR3 is 14 amino acids long. The CDR3 spells CSVELGTGAYEQYF. CDR3 in DNA: TGCAGCGTTGAACTTGGGACAGGGGCCTACGAGCAGTACTTC.

This clonotype was counted only a few times. J is TRBJ2-4 and V is TRBV29-1; TRBD2 might be the D (5 bases). The V end lost 4 bases, the J end lost 13 bases, and 14 bases lay between the germline ends. Looked up from germline, CDR1 is SQVTM and CDR2 is ANQGSEA. The CDR3 contains 11 residues. The CDR3 reads CSVAVGDEQYF. The CDR3 DNA reads TGCAGCGTTGCCGTCGGGGATGAGCAGTACTTC.

The J gene is TRBJ1-2, the V gene TRBV10-1; D remains unclear. Germline V lookup: CDR1 WNHNN, CDR2 SYGVQD (reference sequence). Deletions cut 5 bases from V and 3 bases from J, with 10 bases between. The CDR3 has 13 residues. CDR3 sequence reads: CASSPGLDYGYTF. DNA for the CDR3: TGCGCCAGCAGTCCAGGCTTGGACTATGGCTACACCTTC.

J is TRBJ2-7 and V is TRBV6-1; D possibly uses TRBD1 or TRBD2 (7 bases each). CDR1 and CDR2 (germline): MNHNS, SASEGT. The CDR3 length is 14 residues. V lost 1 base and J lost 4, with 11 bases in between. The DNA for the CDR3 is TGTGCCAGCAGTGAAGTCCAGGGGGGGTACGAGCAGTACTTC. Protein sequence: CASSEVQGGYEQYF.

The chain carries TRBV25-1 and TRBJ2-7; perhaps TRBD1 as D (6 bases). The CDR3 covers 14 residues. V was cut by 1 base and J by 3 bases, with 10 bases left in between. Per the germline V gene, CDR1 is MGHDK and CDR2 is SYGVNS. The CDR3 bases are TGTGCCAGCAGTGAATTAGGACAGAACTACGAGCAGTACTTC. The encoded protein is CASSELGQNYEQYF.

This clonotype has just a few counts. The chain couples TRBV4-1 to TRBJ1-4; no clear D. Germline V CDR1 and CDR2: MGHRA, YSYEKL. The CDR3 is made up of 16 amino acids. Trimming stripped 0 bases from V and 5 bases from J, with 13 bases between. CDR3: CASSQDAGMENEKLFF. The CDR3 DNA follows: TGCGCCAGCAGCCAAGATGCGGGGATGGAAAATGAAAAACTGTTTTTT.

The gene calls are TRBV7-6 and TRBJ1-6; TRBD1 is a possible D gene (6 bases). Germline CDR1 and CDR2: SGHVS and FNYEAQ. The CDR3 runs to 16 residues. Trimming took off 5 bases at V and 7 bases at J, with 18 bases between the two ends. Here the CDR3 DNA reads TGTGCCAGCAGCCCCCTCGCCGGGGGCGAAAATTCACCCCTCCACTTT. Amino acids: CASSPLAGGENSPLHF.

The chain uses TRBV13 and TRBJ1-1; D is possibly TRBD1 (5 bases). Germline V CDR1 and CDR2: PRHDT, FYEKMQ (reference sequence). The CDR3 has 16 amino acids. V lost 0 bases to trimming and J lost 3 bases, with 14 bases between them. CDR3: CASSLGPGRWDTEAFF. CDR3 coding DNA: TGTGCCAGCAGCTTAGGCCCGGGACGTTGGGACACTGAAGCTTTCTTT.

The V gene is TRBV4-1, the J gene TRBJ1-4; a weak D match, TRBD1 (6 bases). From germline, CDR1 is MGHRA and CDR2 YSYEKL. Trimming left V 0 bases short and J 14 bases short, with 10 bases between. The CDR3 length is 12 residues. The CDR3 DNA follows: TGCGCCAGCAGCCAAGAATGGGGGGGCCTGTTTTTT. Translation gives CASSQEWGGLFF.

Regarding this clonotype: A read error may produce the germline difference seen at one junction end. The chain links TRBV18 to TRBJ2-3, with D unresolved. CDR1 and CDR2 from the germline V gene are KGHSH and LQKENI. The CDR3 spans 14 residues. CDR3 coding DNA: TGTGCCAGCTCACCACTAGCCAACACAAATACGCAGTATTTT. As protein: CASSPLANTNTQYF.

This clonotype was observed many times. This chain connects TRBV9 to TRBJ2-5, with 11 bases that match TRBD2. The CDR3 covers 15 residues. Germline CDR1 SGDLS, CDR2 YYNGEE. J lost 5 bases, V lost 4 bases, and 7 bases had no gene match. The CDR3 spells CASSTTSGGGETQYF. CDR3 sequence (DNA): TGTGCCAGCAGCACCACTAGCGGGGGAGGTGAGACCCAGTACTTC.

CDR3 nucleotide sequence: TGCGCCAGCAGCTTGTTTGGGGCAGGGGAAGTTGACGAGCAGTACTTC. It specifies CASSLFGAGEVDEQYF. The chain couples TRBV5-1 to TRBJ2-7; a possible D gene is TRBD1 (6 bases). This CDR3 has 16 amino acids. Trimming stripped 1 base from V and 5 bases from J, with 19 bases between. Germline lookup yields CDR1 SGHRS and CDR2 YFSETQ.

The table lists this clonotype with many counts. This chain's CDR3 is CASSFPGTDTQYF. CDR3 sequence (DNA): TGTGCCAGCAGTTTTCCGGGCACAGATACGCAGTATTTT. The V and J genes are TRBV28 and TRBJ2-3; D ambiguous. The germline CDR1 and CDR2 sequences are MDHEN and SYDVKM. V was pared by 3 bases and J by 1 base, with 5 bases between. The CDR3 extends over 13 amino acids. The variable domain in full, completed from reference TRBV28 and TRBJ2-3, reads DVKVTQSSRYLVKRTGEKVFLECVQDMDHENMFWYRQDPGLGLRLIYFSYDVKMKEKGDIPEGYSVSREKKERFSLILESASTNQTSMYLCASSFPGTDTQYFGPGTRLTVL.

This clonotype showed up just a few times. This chain links TRBV28 with TRBJ1-2; D perhaps matches TRBD1 (6 bases). V lost 6 bases, J lost 2 bases, and 16 bases lay in between. This CDR3 region has 15 residues. Germline CDR1 MDHEN, CDR2 SYDVKM. The CDR3 DNA sequence: TGTGCCAGCAGCAGCACGACAGGCGAGAACTATGGCTACACCTTC. Translated, it gives CASSSTTGENYGYTF.

The chain employs TRBV5-5 and TRBJ1-5; D not resolved. The CDR3 length is 15 residues. The germline V gene has CDR1 SGHKS and CDR2 YYEKEE (reference sequence). Trimming stripped 2 bases from V and 2 bases from J, with 11 bases between. CDR3 bases: TGTGCCAGCAGCTTCCGCCCCGAGGGCAATCAGCCCCAGCATTTT. Translation gives CASSFRPEGNQPQHF. The variable domain in full, with the rest retrieved from reference TRBV5-5 and TRBJ1-5, is DAGVTQSPTHLIKTRGQQVTLRCSPISGHKSVSWYQQVLGQGPQFIFQYYEKEERGRGNFPDRFSARQFPNYSSELNVNALLLGDSALYLCASSFRPEGNQPQHFGDGTRLSIL.

This chain connects TRBV6-1 to TRBJ1-2, with D uncertain. This CDR3 is 13 amino acids long. Germline assignment: CDR1 MNHNS and CDR2 SASEGT. Trimming removed 7 bases from V and 2 bases from J, with 11 bases in between. The CDR3 loop is CASIQNPNYGYTF. The CDR3 DNA is TGTGCCAGCATACAGAACCCAAACTATGGCTACACCTTC.

The chain combines TRBV20-1 with TRBJ1-5; 8 bases match TRBD1. The germline gives CDR1 DFQATT, CDR2 SNEGSKA (reference sequence). This CDR3 has 14 amino acids. With 3 bases clipped from V and 0 bases from J, the junction kept 1 base outside the gene matches. The CDR3 DNA sequence: TGCAGTGCTAGGGGACAGGTTAGCAATCAGCCCCAGCATTTT. Translating gives CSARGQVSNQPQHF.

V gene TRBV20-1 combines with J gene TRBJ1-1; the D is unclear. V lost 6 bases and J 7 bases, leaving 18 bases between the germline ends. CDR1 DFQATT and CDR2 SNEGSKA come from the germline V gene (reference sequence). This CDR3 comprises 13 residues. CDR3 region: CSAAGPGSFEAFF. CDR3 nucleotides: TGCAGTGCGGCTGGCCCCGGTAGTTTTGAAGCTTTCTTT.